A single sample gave rise to the 13 T cell receptor beta chains below, sequenced in a study of early T cells in non-severe SARS-CoV-2 infection. Via MiXCR, TCRdb re-called the 5' RACE reads, giving one row per CDR3 protein. This table has some 77,000 distinct CDR3 sequences, roughly 13% appearing once. The specimen sequenced was whole blood. The receptors derive from an adult who was a healthcare worker with PCR-confirmed SARS-CoV-2 infection or an uninfected control (not recorded which).

This clonotype occurred many times. V and J are TRBV4-2 and TRBJ2-1; D may be TRBD2 (6 bases). Germline V CDR1 and CDR2: LGHNA, YNFKEQ. CDR3 length: 16 amino acids. Trimming took 0 bases from V and 7 from J, leaving 16 bases between them. CDR3 region: CASSQDQVAGGNEQFF. In DNA, the CDR3 is TGTGCCAGCAGCCAAGATCAAGTAGCCGGAGGGAATGAGCAGTTCTTC.

This clonotype showed up many times. The chain is built from TRBV7-6 and TRBJ2-7; TRBD1 might be the D (6 bases). The CDR3 is 14 residues long. Germline CDR1 is SGHVS and CDR2 is FNYEAQ. Deletions cut 5 bases from V and 3 bases from J, with 14 bases between. DNA for the CDR3: TGTGCCAGCAGCCTATACAGGGCTGGCTACGAGCAGTACTTC. Its translation is CASSLYRAGYEQYF.

In its sample, this clonotype was seen many times. This sequence joins TRBV7-9 and TRBJ1-6, with 7 bases lining up with TRBD1. V trimming: 4 bases; J trimming: 2 bases; junction bases outside the gene matches: 5. The CDR3 extends over 16 amino acids. Germline V gene lookup returns CDR1 SEHNR and CDR2 FQNEAQ (reference sequence). The DNA for the CDR3 is TGTGCCAGCAGCTACGCACAGGGGACCTATAATTCACCCCTCCACTTT. Translated: CASSYAQGTYNSPLHF.

This clonotype was picked up many times. The chain has TRBV27 and TRBJ2-5; TRBD2 agrees at 8 bases. This CDR3 spans 17 amino acids. V trimming: 5 bases; J trimming: 5 bases; junction bases outside the gene matches: 16. Germline-derived CDR1 and CDR2 are MNHEY and SMNVEV (reference sequence). The CDR3 here is CASSPIPGLGRGETQYF. CDR3 DNA: TGTGCCAGCAGTCCTATCCCGGGACTAGGCAGAGGGGAGACCCAGTACTTC.

The chain links TRBV2 to TRBJ2-4, with D uncertain. V was clipped by 2 bases and J by 7 bases, with 9 bases between them. CDR3 size: 13 residues. Germline V CDR1 and CDR2: SNHLY, FYNNEI. CDR3 region: CASSEYVGNIQYF. Written as DNA, the CDR3 is TGTGCCAGCAGTGAATATGTGGGGAACATTCAGTACTTC.

V is TRBV10-1 and J is TRBJ2-1; 8 bases line up with TRBD2. This CDR3 has 17 amino acids. Germline V gene sequence: CDR1 WNHNN, CDR2 SYGVQD (reference sequence). With V trimmed by 0 bases and J by 7 bases, 11 bases remained unmatched. The DNA of the CDR3 is TGCGCCAGCAGTGAGTCGGTAGTAGCGGGACCGGAGAATGAGCAGTTCTTC. Its translation: CASSESVVAGPENEQFF.

This clonotype was seen a handful of times. In nucleotides, the CDR3 is TGTGCCAGCAGCTTATTGGAGAATGAGCAGTTCTTC. It translates to CASSLLENEQFF. V usage is TRBV7-8 and J usage is TRBJ2-1; D unresolved. CDR1 SGHVS and CDR2 FQNEAQ come from the germline V gene. The CDR3 is made up of 12 amino acids. V gave up 2 bases and J gave up 7 bases, with 6 bases separating them.

This clonotype was counted between two and nine times. This sequence joins TRBV29-1 and TRBJ2-5; D gene unclear. This CDR3 has 10 residues. Germline CDR1 SQVTM, CDR2 ANQGSEA. The V gene lost 7 bases and the J gene lost 5 bases, with 8 bases spanning the gap. CDR3 DNA sequence: TGCAGCGGACTCGCGGAGACCCAGTACTTC. Amino acid sequence: CSGLAETQYF.

The chain couples TRBV5-1 to TRBJ2-2; tentatively, D is TRBD2 (6 bases). CDR1 is SGHRS, CDR2 YFSETQ, per germline. The CDR3 has 16 amino acids. V lost 3 bases and J lost 3, with 15 bases in between. The CDR3 nucleotides are TGCGCCAGCAGCTCTTCTAGCGCTCTCGACACCGGGGAGCTGTTTTTT. It specifies CASSSSSALDTGELFF.

This clonotype was seen at least ten times. V gene TRBV13 combines with J gene TRBJ1-2; no definite D call. The CDR3 is 16 residues long. The germline gives CDR1 PRHDT, CDR2 FYEKMQ (reference sequence). V lost 3 bases and J 5 bases, leaving 19 bases between the germline ends. The DNA of the CDR3 is TGTGCCAGCAGCTTTGATGTGCACAGCAACTCTTATGGCTACACCTTC. Translating it yields CASSFDVHSNSYGYTF.

This clonotype was seen many times. Germline and junction disagree at one end, which may indicate a read error. V usage is TRBV23-1 and J usage is TRBJ2-6, with D perhaps assigned TRBD1 or TRBD2 (6 bases each). TRBV23-1 is an ORF, and what it does is uncertain. The CDR3 loop spans 19 amino acids. CDR3 sequence (DNA): TGCGCCAGAAGTCTTCGGGGGCGGAAGGGAAACTCTGGGGCCAACGTCCTGACTTTC. Translation gives CARSLRGRKGNSGANVLTF.

This clonotype appeared a few times. V is TRBV6-5 and J is TRBJ1-4; D perhaps matches TRBD1 (5 bases). CDR3 length equals 16 residues. Trimming removed 2 bases at V and 4 bases at J, with 14 bases between. Germline values: CDR1 MNHEY, CDR2 SVGAGI. For the CDR3, the DNA is TGTGCCAGCAGTTACCAATTGACAGTCATTAATGAAAAACTGTTTTTT. Translated: CASSYQLTVINEKLFF.

This clonotype was seen a few times. The chain links TRBV28 to TRBJ2-3, with 16 bases matching TRBD2. This CDR3 has 18 amino acids. Germline V CDR1 and CDR2: MDHEN, SYDVKM. The J segment lost 4 bases and the V segment lost 2 bases, leaving 6 bases of the junction unmatched. CDR3 loop: CASSLTGTSGRGADTQYF. DNA for the CDR3: TGTGCCAGCAGTTTAACCGGGACTAGCGGGAGGGGAGCAGATACGCAGTATTTT.